The entry that follows covers one T cell receptor beta chain sequence. Its antigen is unidentified. The sample originates from a study of T cell responses to AZD1222 COVID-19 vaccine. Study-wide points: Seropositive status at baseline applied to only 5 or 6 AZD1222 recipients.

V dropped 3 bases and J dropped 1; count of bases not matched to a gene: 3. The CDR3 extends over 16 amino acids. Germline lookup yields CDR1 MNHEY and CDR2 SMNVEV (reference sequence). The table came from immunoSEQ multiplex PCR; TCRdb's copy has only in-frame clones and leaves some out. The table includes some 150,000 clones, approximately 90% detected once. The sequences come from peripheral blood, collected on day 0 of AZD1222 vaccination. The sequence was collected from an adult in good health. This rearrangement joins TRBV27 to TRBJ1-1; 12 bases align to TRBD1. For the CDR3, the DNA is TGTGCCAGCAGTTTCGGGACAGGGGGCAGGAACACTGAAGCTTTCTTT. It encodes CASSFGTGGRNTEAFF.